The entry below gives a single T cell receptor beta chain sequence along with its context. What it recognizes is unknown. This sample was taken from a study of cytomegalovirus exposure and HLA in healthy donors. The study, taken as a whole, reports: Some V segments, including TRBV6-2 and TRBV6-3, were excluded as indistinguishable. Donor immune exposure was known only as CMV serostatus. Accurate predictions that matched the HLA-A and HLA-B alleles of most subjects were reportedly made from TCR beta sequences.

This PCR relied on a set of 60 Vbeta primers and 13 Jbeta primers. Produced via immunoSEQ multiplex PCR; TCRdb's table is partial and in-frame only. The profile shows 200,000 to 300,000 clones, just under 85% of them singletons. Trimming removed 4 bases from V and 0 bases from J; junction bases left unmatched: 10. This CDR3 comprises 20 residues. Germline CDR1 and CDR2: SGDLS and YYNGEE. Sequenced: PBMCs. This clonotype originated in a woman aged 40 to 50 in good health and CMV-seropositive. This rearrangement joins TRBV9 to TRBJ2-6; the match to TRBD2 covers 13 bases. The chain's CDR3 is CASSTRTSGSPLSGANVLTF. The CDR3 coding sequence is TGTGCCAGCAGCACCCGGACTAGCGGGAGCCCTCTCTCTGGGGCCAACGTCCTGACTTTC.